What follows are 5 T cell receptor beta chains derived from one specimen sequenced in a study of blood T cell repertoires in COVID-19. Data came from immunoSEQ multiplex PCR; TCRdb stores just in-frame clones and leaves some out. Found here are about 150,000 clones, 80% of them singletons; the top ten hold 5%. Source material: peripheral blood. The receptor set was obtained from a woman aged 45-59 years with acute or convalescent COVID-19.

The chain employs TRBV6-5 and TRBJ2-1; TRBD1 matches 7 bases. J lost 5 bases, V lost 9 bases, and 10 bases had no gene match. Germline-derived CDR1 and CDR2 are MNHEY and SVGAGI. The CDR3 sequence is 14 residues long. CDR3 loop: CASRPGQSNNEQFF. As DNA, the CDR3 is TGTGCCAGTAGACCGGGACAGTCGAACAATGAGCAGTTCTTC.

The chain has TRBV19 and TRBJ2-2; D call uncertain. CDR3 size: 13 residues. V was clipped by 0 bases and J by 5 bases, with 4 bases between them. Germline CDR1 LNHDA, CDR2 SQIVND (reference sequence). The CDR3 coding sequence is TGTGCCAGTAGTATAGACGGGACCGGGGAGCTGTTTTTT. It yields the protein CASSIDGTGELFF.

V is TRBV4-2 and J is TRBJ2-3; D may be TRBD2 (6 bases). V lost 4 bases and J 7 bases, leaving 24 bases between the germline ends. This CDR3 comprises 17 residues. Germline CDR1 LGHNA, CDR2 YNFKEQ. The CDR3 nucleotides read TGTGCCAGCAGCCCCGTCTTAGCACCGGGGGATGGATATACGCAGTATTTT. It is translated as CASSPVLAPGDGYTQYF.

The chain uses TRBV5-8 and TRBJ2-6; 14 bases map to TRBD2. The J segment lost 3 bases and the V segment lost 2 bases, leaving 4 bases of the junction unmatched. The germline V gene has CDR1 SGHTS and CDR2 YDEGEE. The CDR3 is made up of 18 amino acids. The CDR3 nucleotides read TGTGCCAGCAGCTTAGGACTAGCGGGGGGCGTTGGGGCCAACGTCCTGACTTTC. This gives the protein CASSLGLAGGVGANVLTF.

A single count supports this clone. V is TRBV6-5 and J is TRBJ2-1; D possibly corresponds to TRBD1 (5 bases). Germline CDR1 is MNHEY and CDR2 is SVGAGI. The V gene lost 0 bases and the J gene lost 4 bases, with 13 bases spanning the gap. The CDR3 totals 16 residues. CDR3 amino acids: CASSYSLGALYNEQFF. DNA of the CDR3: TGTGCCAGCAGTTACTCGCTAGGGGCCTTATACAATGAGCAGTTCTTC.